Shown below are 22 T cell receptor beta chains from a single sample sequenced in a study of blood T cell repertoires in COVID-19. Some clones are missing from TCRdb's copy, which holds only in-frame ones; the method was immunoSEQ multiplex PCR. The sample shows roughly 49,000 clones, about 81% of them seen only once. Sequencing used peripheral blood. The receptors come from a man over 45 with active COVID-19.

This chain uses TRBV3-1 (or the pseudogene TRBV3-2) with TRBJ1-1; 8 bases fit TRBD1. Germline CDR1 is LGHDT and CDR2 is YNNKEL (reference sequence). After removal of 2 bases from V and 11 bases from J, the junction contained 7 bases not matched to a gene. The CDR3 extends over 13 amino acids. CDR3 region: CASSQSGQGQAFF. The CDR3 nucleotides read TGTGCCAGCAGCCAATCAGGACAGGGTCAGGCTTTCTTT.

This clone came up a few times. The chain links TRBV9 to TRBJ1-3, with D possibly TRBD1 on 5 matching bases. Germline V gives CDR1 SGDLS, CDR2 YYNGEE. The CDR3 consists of 15 residues. Trimming removed 0 bases at V and 2 bases at J, with 9 bases between. CDR3 protein: CASSVDRSTGNTIYF. The CDR3 DNA is TGTGCCAGCAGCGTAGACAGGTCCACTGGAAACACCATATATTTT.

This chain joins TRBV4-1 and TRBJ2-5; 9 bases agree with TRBD2. Germline V gene sequence: CDR1 MGHRA, CDR2 YSYEKL. This CDR3 is 15 amino acids long. V dropped 1 base and J dropped 5; count of bases not matched to a gene: 5. The CDR3 region has the DNA TGCGCCAGCAGCCAAGCGGGGACTAGCCGCGAGACCCAGTACTTC. This sequence encodes CASSQAGTSRETQYF.

Only one count was recorded for this clone. This chain joins TRBV6-6 and TRBJ1-1; a possible D gene is TRBD1 (5 bases). This CDR3 comprises 14 residues. From germline, CDR1 is MNHNY and CDR2 SVGAGI (reference sequence). Deletions cut 6 bases from V and 4 bases from J, with 15 bases between. The CDR3 loop reads CASRFGGGSTEAFF. Here the CDR3 DNA reads TGTGCCAGCAGATTCGGGGGGGGGAGCACTGAAGCTTTCTTT.

V gene TRBV4-1 combines with J gene TRBJ2-1; a weak D match, TRBD2 (6 bases). V was shortened by 1 base and J by 6 bases, with 7 bases between the two germline ends. The CDR3 is 13 residues long. Looked up from germline, CDR1 is MGHRA and CDR2 is YSYEKL. CDR3 sequence reads: CASSQGRANEQFF. CDR3 in DNA: TGCGCCAGCAGCCAAGGGAGGGCCAATGAGCAGTTCTTC.

The rearrangement joins TRBV11-2 to TRBJ2-2; 9 nucleotides agree with TRBD2. V trimming: 4 bases; J trimming: 4 bases; junction bases outside the gene matches: 13. Per the germline V gene, CDR1 is SGHAT and CDR2 is FQNNGV. The CDR3 loop spans 18 amino acids. CDR3 sequence (DNA): TGTGCCAGCAGCTCCTACGGGGGAGCGGGGGGCGTCACCGGGGAGCTGTTTTTT. Its protein is CASSSYGGAGGVTGELFF.

The CDR3 nucleotides are TGTGCCATCAGTGACACGGGACAGCCTTCCAACGAGCAGTACTTC. Translating it yields CAISDTGQPSNEQYF. The rearrangement links TRBV10-3 to TRBJ2-7; 7 bases match TRBD1. CDR3 length equals 15 residues. The germline gives CDR1 ENHRY, CDR2 SYGVKD. Unmatched junction bases numbered 10, after V lost 3 bases and J lost 5 bases.

This chain uses TRBV5-6 with TRBJ2-7, with 7 bases aligning to TRBD1. Germline V gene data show CDR1 as SGHDT and CDR2 as YYEEEE. This CDR3 has 15 amino acids. The V segment lost 4 bases and the J segment 6 bases; nucleotides outside the gene matches: 13. The DNA for the CDR3 is TGTGCCAGCAGCCTTTTCGACGGGACAGTCGGCGAGCAGTACTTC. Protein product: CASSLFDGTVGEQYF.

This clone came up a few times. V usage is TRBV21-1 and J usage is TRBJ2-2; no check of the table's D call, TRBD2, against the DNA was made. TRBV21-1 is flagged as a pseudogene. The CDR3 consists of 15 residues. CDR3 amino acids: CASSKKRFGTGELFF. Written as DNA, the CDR3 is TGTGCCAGCAGCAAAAAGCGCTTTGGGACCGGGGAGCTGTTTTTT.

The rearrangement links TRBV4-1 to TRBJ2-1; D is uncertain. The CDR3 is made up of 11 amino acids. CDR1 MGHRA and CDR2 YSYEKL come from the germline V gene. Trimming shortened V by 1 base and J by 13 bases, and 8 bases separated the two germline ends. For the CDR3, the DNA is TGCGCCAGCAGCCAAGGACGGGTCCAGTTCTTC. Residues: CASSQGRVQFF.

The table lists this clone with a few counts. The chain employs TRBV18 and TRBJ2-7; TRBD2 aligns across 9 bases. With V trimmed by 2 bases and J by 2 bases, 10 bases remained unmatched. Per the germline V gene, CDR1 is KGHSH and CDR2 is LQKENI. This CDR3 contains 17 residues. CDR3 amino acids: CASSPNFGLAGTYEQYF. CDR3 nucleotide sequence: TGTGCCAGCTCACCAAATTTCGGGCTAGCGGGGACCTACGAGCAGTACTTC.

The gene calls are TRBV6-4 and TRBJ2-1, with 14 bases lining up with TRBD2. Germline CDR1 is MRHNA and CDR2 is SNTAGT. The CDR3 loop spans 15 amino acids. V lost 2 bases and J lost 7; bases outside the gene matches: 1. In DNA form, the CDR3 reads TGTGCCAGCAGTGACGGGACTAGCGGGGGAAATGAGCAGTTCTTC. Its translation is CASSDGTSGGNEQFF.

J is TRBJ1-5 and V is TRBV5-3; possibly TRBD1 for D (5 bases). TRBV5-3 is an ORF, with its function uncertain. The CDR3 runs to 15 residues. The germline V and J ends were trimmed by 2 bases and 1 base, with 10 bases remaining between them. CDR3 sequence (DNA): TGTGCCAGAAGCTTTAGACAGACGAGCAATCAGCCCCAGCATTTT. Translating it yields CARSFRQTSNQPQHF.

The V gene is TRBV3-1 (or the pseudogene TRBV3-2), the J gene TRBJ1-2; a weak D match, TRBD1 (6 bases). The CDR3 loop spans 14 amino acids. V lost 3 bases to trimming and J lost 3 bases, with 11 bases between them. CDR1 and CDR2 (germline): LGHDT, YNNKEL (reference sequence). CDR3 loop: CASSQTGWDYGYTF. The DNA for the CDR3 is TGTGCCAGCAGCCAGACAGGCTGGGACTATGGCTACACCTTC.

The J gene is TRBJ1-5, the V gene TRBV5-1; 7 bases align to TRBD1. This CDR3 is 14 amino acids long. Germline-derived CDR1 and CDR2 are SGHRS and YFSETQ. V shed 4 bases and J 4 bases; nucleotides not matched to a gene: 5. The DNA of the CDR3 is TGCGCCAGCAGCCCGGGACAGCAAAATCAGCCCCAGCATTTT. It is translated as CASSPGQQNQPQHF.

The rearrangement joins TRBV10-1 to TRBJ1-6; D is ambiguous. V lost 4 bases to trimming and J lost 7 bases, with 5 bases between them. Per the germline V gene, CDR1 is WNHNN and CDR2 is SYGVQD (reference sequence). The CDR3 is 12 amino acids. CDR3 nucleotide sequence: TGCGCCAGCAGTGGAGGAAATTCACCCCTCCACTTT. It codes for CASSGGNSPLHF.

The table lists this clone with a few counts. The rearrangement links TRBV25-1 to TRBJ1-6; TRBD1 might be the D (6 bases). This CDR3 contains 14 residues. V shed 6 bases and J shed 4 bases, with 10 bases lying between them. Germline values: CDR1 MGHDK, CDR2 SYGVNS. The CDR3 nucleotides read TGTGCCAGCAGACGGGACATGTATAATTCACCCCTCCACTTT. Its translation is CASRRDMYNSPLHF. The full variable domain, its missing parts supplied by reference TRBV25-1 and TRBJ1-6, is EADIYQTPRYLVIGTGKKITLECSQTMGHDKMYWYQQDPGMELHLIHYSYGVNSTEKGDLSSESTVSRIRTEHFPLTLESARPSHTSQYLCASRRDMYNSPLHFGNGTRLTVT.

This clone has a single count. The J gene is TRBJ1-2, the V gene TRBV29-1; D is unresolved. The CDR3 is made up of 14 amino acids. Per the germline V gene, CDR1 is SQVTM and CDR2 is ANQGSEA. V lost 5 bases and J 4 bases, leaving 17 bases between the germline ends. CDR3 coding DNA: TGCAGCGTTAACTCCTTCACAGATAGCTATGGCTACACCTTC. Its translation is CSVNSFTDSYGYTF.

In DNA, the CDR3 is TGTGCCAGCAGCCTCTCGGGAGTTCATCAGCCCCAGCATTTT. This sequence encodes CASSLSGVHQPQHF. The chain joins TRBV27 to TRBJ1-5, with D uncertain. V lost 6 bases and J 5 bases, leaving 14 bases between the germline ends. Germline V lookup: CDR1 MNHEY, CDR2 SMNVEV (reference sequence). The CDR3 is 14 residues long.

The J gene is TRBJ1-2, the V gene TRBV5-1; no clear D. This CDR3 comprises 15 residues. In germline, CDR1 is SGHRS, CDR2 YFSETQ. V was shortened by 0 bases and J by 6 bases, with 15 bases between the two germline ends. The CDR3 sequence: CASSLAGPQRDGYTF. CDR3 in DNA: TGCGCCAGCAGCTTGGCCGGTCCCCAGCGGGATGGCTACACCTTC.

This clone was recorded a few times. The chain couples TRBV28 to TRBJ1-5; no firm D call. V lost 1 base, J lost 0 bases, and 7 bases lay in between. Looked up from germline, CDR1 is MDHEN and CDR2 is SYDVKM. The CDR3 contains 15 residues. The CDR3, as DNA: TGTGCCAGCAGTTTATTCGGGAATAGCAATCAGCCCCAGCATTTT. It codes for CASSLFGNSNQPQHF. The complete variable domain, with remaining parts taken from reference TRBV28 and TRBJ1-5, reads DVKVTQSSRYLVKRTGEKVFLECVQDMDHENMFWYRQDPGLGLRLIYFSYDVKMKEKGDIPEGYSVSREKKERFSLILESASTNQTSMYLCASSLFGNSNQPQHFGDGTRLSIL.

This clone has only a few counts. CDR3 loop: CASSPLWANTEAFF. CDR3 in DNA: TGTGCCAGCAGCCCCCTTTGGGCAAACACTGAAGCTTTCTTT. This chain uses TRBV7-8 with TRBJ1-1; D not certain. Trimming took 5 bases from V and 2 from J, leaving 12 bases between them. The CDR3 is made up of 14 amino acids. Germline CDR1 reads SGHVS; CDR2 reads FQNEAQ.